This is a list of T cell receptor beta chains from one sample in a study of PD-L1 blockade in urothelial cancer. Assay used: immunoSEQ multiplex PCR; TCRdb lists only in-frame clones, some missing. Of 60,000 to 75,000 clones listed, roughly 84% are singletons. The material was PBMCs, obtained around atezolizumab (anti-PD-L1) treatment. These receptors all come from an older woman with urothelial cancer. Each CDR3 is given without its conserved first and last residue. The D gene is left open where the match is weak.

TRBV6-4	NA	13	ASRGAFPFLDEQF
TRBV6-6	NA	12	ASSYPGQNTEAF
TRBV30	NA	11	AWSPGVIYEQY
TRBV9	TRBD2	15	ASSVSSGLGSGETQY
TRBV7-9	TRBD1	12	ASSFGQGLETQY
TRBV15	NA	17	ATSRPPRGLHVEYNEQF
TRBV7-7	TRBD2	16	ASSLDPPSGSIYNEQF
TRBV19	NA	14	ASSGRQAASTDTQY
TRBV5-5	TRBD1	15	ASSSSTGGTNTGELF
TRBV19	NA	11	ASSTLLSYEQY
TRBV5-5	NA	12	ASSLIGSSYEQY
TRBV5-1	TRBD2	15	ASSFYSGGPSYNEQF
TRBV4-3	NA	13	ASSQGATNTGELF
TRBV6-6	NA	11	ASSYGTADEQY
TRBV7-6	NA	12	ASSLAGGQETQY
TRBV9	NA	15	ASSVAVTGSGANVLT
TRBV5-1	NA	12	ASGRSTSSNEQF
TRBV6-6	TRBD2	13	ASSYPGGPGDTQY
TRBV15	NA	12	ATSSLRGNTEAF
TRBV2	TRBD1	15	ASSAPGQGTITYEQY
TRBV7-8	NA	11	ASSSLPHGELF
TRBV6-1	TRBD2	15	ASSVGLAGGPSAEQY
TRBV25-1	TRBD1	12	ASSNTGGGTEAF
TRBV18	NA	13	ASSPYYKDTGELF
TRBV5-1	TRBD2	11	ASSRGGSYEQY
TRBV5-1	TRBD1	12	ASSFQGENTEAF
TRBV15	NA	14	ATSRDRVWGHNEQY
TRBV9	NA	12	ASSVDAEGYGYT
TRBV7-2	TRBD2	11	ASSLVGGGEQY
TRBV4-2	TRBD1	17	ASSQVTGWRTGGTDTQY
TRBV11-2	TRBD2	13	ASSVTSGRGNEQF
TRBV6-6	TRBD1	11	ASSPGQRYGYT
TRBV7-2	NA	15	ASSLGGGAWVNYGYT
TRBV6-6	NA	11	ASSYAGIYGYT
TRBV7-2	NA	11	ASSLYRGTEAF
TRBV5-1	TRBD1	11	ASSRQGDQPQH
TRBV4-1	NA	12	ASSQDPQGTEAF
TRBV7-2	NA	12	ASSQGLYNQPQH
TRBV6-6	NA	13	ASRATGGVYNEQF
TRBV28	TRBD1	14	ASSKTTGARSQPQH
TRBV10-3	NA	15	AISESLVGGRNTEAF
TRBV28	TRBD1	12	ASSPQGAGNTIY
TRBV7-7	NA	13	ASSLEGVGQETQY
TRBV28	TRBD1	14	ASSMTPGQDNQPQH
TRBV7-9	NA	14	ASSPTPARQTGELF
TRBV7-2	NA	14	ASSFISGSSYNEQF
TRBV7-2	NA	12	ASSITRPTETQY